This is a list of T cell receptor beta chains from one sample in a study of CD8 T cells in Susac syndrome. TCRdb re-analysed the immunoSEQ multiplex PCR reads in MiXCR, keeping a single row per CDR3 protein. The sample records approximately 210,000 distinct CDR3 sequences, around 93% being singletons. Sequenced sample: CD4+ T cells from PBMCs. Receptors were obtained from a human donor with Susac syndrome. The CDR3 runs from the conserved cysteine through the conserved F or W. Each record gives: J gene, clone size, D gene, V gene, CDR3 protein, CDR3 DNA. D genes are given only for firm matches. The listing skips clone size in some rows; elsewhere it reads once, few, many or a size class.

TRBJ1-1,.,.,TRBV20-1,CSARRTEVTTEAFF,TGCAGTGCTAGAAGGACAGAAGTCACCACTGAAGCTTTCTTT
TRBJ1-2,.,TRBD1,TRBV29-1,CSVARGSNYGYTF,TGCAGCGTTGCCAGGGGGTCTAACTATGGCTACACCTTC
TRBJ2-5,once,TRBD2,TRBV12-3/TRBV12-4,CASSLAVGREETQYF,TGTGCCAGCAGTTTAGCGGTAGGGAGGGAAGAGACCCAGTACTTC
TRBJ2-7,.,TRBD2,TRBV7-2,CASSHSGGTTYEQYF,TGTGCCAGCAGCCACAGCGGGGGGACAACGTACGAGCAGTACTTC
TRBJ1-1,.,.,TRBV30,CAWSRSHLNTEAFF,TGTGCCTGGAGCAGATCGCACCTGAACACTGAAGCTTTCTTT
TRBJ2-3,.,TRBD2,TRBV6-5,CASSYSGLAGGRGTDTQYF,TGTGCCAGCAGTTACTCCGGACTAGCGGGGGGGCGGGGCACAGATACGCAGTATTTT
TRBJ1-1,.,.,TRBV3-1,CASSPHTPAEQAEAFF,TGTGCCAGCAGCCCCCACACCCCAGCAGAACAAGCTGAAGCTTTCTTT
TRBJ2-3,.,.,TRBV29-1,CSVGGVGTDTQYF,TGCAGCGTTGGTGGGGTCGGCACAGATACGCAGTATTTT
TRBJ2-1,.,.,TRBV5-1,CASRWVGDNEQFF,TGCGCCAGCAGATGGGTGGGGGACAATGAGCAGTTCTTC
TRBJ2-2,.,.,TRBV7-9,CASSLGRAVTGELFF,TGTGCCAGCAGCTTAGGCCGGGCGGTGACCGGGGAGCTGTTTTTT
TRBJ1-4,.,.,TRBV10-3,CATNPHSTNEKLFF,TGTGCCACCAACCCGCATTCAACTAATGAAAAACTGTTTTTT
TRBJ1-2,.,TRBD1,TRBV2,CASSEYDRTGSGYTF,TGTGCCAGCAGTGAATATGATCGGACAGGGTCTGGCTACACCTTC
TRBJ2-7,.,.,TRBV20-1,CSAYRDSTYEQYF,TGCAGTGCTTATAGGGACTCGACCTACGAGCAGTACTTC
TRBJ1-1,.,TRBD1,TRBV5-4,CASSSGGGLTEAFF,TGTGCCAGCAGCTCAGGGGGGGGATTGACTGAAGCTTTCTTT
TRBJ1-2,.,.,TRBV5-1,CASSFTPGAGTNYGYTF,TGCGCTAGCAGCTTTACACCCGGGGCCGGCACTAACTATGGCTACACCTTC
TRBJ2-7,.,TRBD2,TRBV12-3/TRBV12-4,CASSLTGGEQYF,TGTGCCAGCAGTTTGACGGGAGGGGAGCAGTACTTC
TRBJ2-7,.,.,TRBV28,CASSSHEQYF,TGTGCCAGCAGTTCGCACGAGCAGTACTTC
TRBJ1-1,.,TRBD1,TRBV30,CAWSYGTGGSFMNTEAFF,TGTGCCTGGAGTTACGGGACAGGAGGCTCCTTTATGAACACTGAAGCTTTCTTT
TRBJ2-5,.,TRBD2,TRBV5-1,CASSLGLAGLQETQYF,TGCGCCAGCAGCCTTGGACTAGCGGGTCTCCAAGAGACCCAGTACTTC
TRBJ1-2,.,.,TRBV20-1,CTSPSVGGGYTF,TGCACCAGTCCGAGCGTAGGAGGAGGCTACACCTTC
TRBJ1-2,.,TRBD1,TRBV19,CASSETLETGRGYTF,TGTGCCAGTAGTGAAACCCTCGAGACAGGGCGCGGCTACACCTTC
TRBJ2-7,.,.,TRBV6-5,CASKRRSSYEQYF,TGTGCCAGCAAGAGGAGGAGCTCCTACGAGCAGTACTTC
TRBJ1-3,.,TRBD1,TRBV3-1,CASRPDRASGNTIYF,TGTGCCAGCAGGCCGGACAGGGCCTCTGGAAACACCATATATTTT
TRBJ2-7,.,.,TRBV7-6,CASSLVGLAGASEQYF,TGTGCCAGCAGCTTAGTGGGTCTTGCGGGGGCCTCCGAGCAGTACTTC
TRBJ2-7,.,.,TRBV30,CAWRSGLYEQYF,TGTGCCTGGAGGTCGGGCCTTTACGAGCAGTACTTC
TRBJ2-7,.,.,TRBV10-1,CASSGRTADATYEQYF,TGCGCCAGCAGTGGCCGGACAGCGGACGCGACCTACGAGCAGTACTTC
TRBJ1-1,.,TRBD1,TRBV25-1,CASSERTGGTEAFF,TGTGCCAGCAGTGAGAGGACAGGGGGAACTGAAGCTTTCTTT
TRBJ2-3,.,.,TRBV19,CASVRDGSTDTQYF,TGTGCCAGCGTCCGGGACGGGAGCACAGATACGCAGTATTTT
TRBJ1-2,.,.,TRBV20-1,CSALERDYGYTF,TGCAGTGCTCTAGAGAGGGACTATGGCTACACCTTC
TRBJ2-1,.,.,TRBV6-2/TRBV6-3,CASSYKRDNEQFF,TGTGCCAGCAGTTACAAACGGGACAATGAGCAGTTCTTC
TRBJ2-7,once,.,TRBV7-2,CASSPPVDSYEQYF,TGTGCCAGCAGCCCACCCGTGGACAGCTACGAGCAGTACTTC
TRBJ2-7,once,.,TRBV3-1,CASSPRTRYEQYF,TGTGCCAGCAGCCCCCGGACTCGATACGAGCAGTACTTC
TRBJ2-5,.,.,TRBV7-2,CASSPDGQETQYF,TGTGCCAGCAGCCCGGACGGGCAAGAGACCCAGTACTTC
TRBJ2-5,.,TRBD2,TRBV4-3,CASSQDLAGATQYF,TGCGCCAGCAGCCAAGATCTAGCGGGGGCGACCCAGTACTTC
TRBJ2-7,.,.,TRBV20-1,CSAWTDPPVYEQYF,TGCAGTGCTTGGACCGACCCCCCGGTATACGAGCAGTACTTC
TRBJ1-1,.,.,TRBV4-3,CASSQFLGTEAFF,TGCGCCAGCAGCCAATTTCTAGGAACTGAAGCTTTCTTT
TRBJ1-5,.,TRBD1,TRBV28,CASSALGGGDQPQHF,TGTGCCAGCAGTGCCCTAGGAGGGGGCGATCAGCCCCAGCATTTT
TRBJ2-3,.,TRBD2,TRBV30,CAWSPSGGRTDTQYF,TGTGCCTGGAGTCCAAGCGGGGGCCGCACAGATACGCAGTATTTT
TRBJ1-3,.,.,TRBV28,CASSGNTIYF,TGTGCCAGCAGTGGAAACACCATATATTTT
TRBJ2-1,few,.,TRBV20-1,CSAQAPTSSYNEQFF,TGCAGTGCCCAGGCCCCGACAAGCTCCTACAATGAGCAGTTCTTC
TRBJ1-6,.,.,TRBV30,CAWRAEYNSPLHF,TGTGCCTGGAGGGCAGAGTATAATTCACCCCTCCACTTT
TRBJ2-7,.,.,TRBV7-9,CASSHQFRVGEQYF,TGTGCCAGCAGCCACCAATTCAGAGTCGGCGAGCAGTACTTC